These T cell receptor beta chains were read from a single sample in a study of CD8+CD57+ T cells in acquired aplastic anemia. TCRdb reprocessed the reads with MiXCR, giving one entry per CDR3 protein. The data hold some 200,000 distinct CDR3 sequences, with around 63% observed a single time. The source material was sorted CD4+, CD8+, or CD8+CD57+ T cells (not recorded which) from PBMCs. The origin of the receptors is a human donor in good health. CDR3s include the opening cysteine and the closing phenylalanine or tryptophan. Fields, in order: CDR3 DNA, CDR3 protein, CDR3 length, D gene, V gene, clone size, J gene. The D gene is left open where the match is weak. Some rows mark clone size as missing; the rest say once, few, many or name a class of expanded clone.

TGTGCCAGCGAGGGGACAGCTCTCTACGAGCAGTACTTC | CASEGTALYEQYF | 13 | TRBD1 | TRBV9 | NA | TRBJ2-7
TGTGCCAGCAGTGTGTTCGGAAACTCTGGAAACACCATATATTTT | CASSVFGNSGNTIYF | 15 | NA | TRBV7-9 | NA | TRBJ1-3
TGCAGTGCTAGCAAAGACAGGCCAAACACTGAAGCTTTCTTT | CSASKDRPNTEAFF | 14 | NA | TRBV20-1 | NA | TRBJ1-1
TGTGCCAGCAGCCCGGCGGTTTCCTACGAGCAGTACTTC | CASSPAVSYEQYF | 13 | NA | TRBV11-2 | NA | TRBJ2-7
TGTGCCAGTAGTATTGAGTCGGGATCTCAGCCCCAGCATTTT | CASSIESGSQPQHF | 14 | NA | TRBV19 | NA | TRBJ1-5
TGTGCCACCAGCAGTGCTAGGGACTTCGAGGGGGGGCTTTTCGACGAGCAGTACTTC | CATSSARDFEGGLFDEQYF | 19 | NA | TRBV15 | NA | TRBJ2-7
TGTGCCACCAGTGATCCAGACGGTAGCTCCTACAATGAGCAGTTCTTC | CATSDPDGSSYNEQFF | 16 | NA | TRBV24-1 | NA | TRBJ2-1
TGCAGTGCTAGAGTCACCGGGACAGGGTACGAGCAGTACTTC | CSARVTGTGYEQYF | 14 | TRBD1 | TRBV20-1 | NA | TRBJ2-7
TGTGCCAGCAGCTCCGATTCCCGGGATTTCACTCATACGCAGTATTTT | CASSSDSRDFTHTQYF | 16 | NA | TRBV7-8 | many | TRBJ2-3
TGTGCCAGCTCAGGCACGCTCTCTGGAAACACCATATATTTT | CASSGTLSGNTIYF | 14 | NA | TRBV2 | few | TRBJ1-3
TGTGCCACCAGTGATTTGCGGCACAGTGAGCAGTTCTTC | CATSDLRHSEQFF | 13 | NA | TRBV24-1 | many | TRBJ2-1
TGTGCCAGCACGCGGGAACAGGGTGTCTACGAGCAGTACTTC | CASTREQGVYEQYF | 14 | NA | TRBV2 | NA | TRBJ2-7
TGTGCCAGCAGCCCACGGGGGGGTATCGGCGAGCAGTACTTC | CASSPRGGIGEQYF | 14 | TRBD2 | TRBV7-9 | NA | TRBJ2-7
TGCAGTTACGACACAGGGGATAGGTGGGAAGCTTTCTTT | CSYDTGDRWEAFF | 13 | TRBD1 | TRBV29-1 | many | TRBJ1-1
TGTGCCAGCAGCGCAGGTGGGGACAGGCGCTACAATGAGCAGTTCTTC | CASSAGGDRRYNEQFF | 16 | TRBD1 | TRBV7-8 | NA | TRBJ2-1
TGCGCCAGCAGTGATGGGGCCGAAGCTTTCTTT | CASSDGAEAFF | 11 | NA | TRBV10-2 | NA | TRBJ1-1
TGTGCCAGTAGTGCCTTTGCCGGGACAGGCTACGAGCAGTACTTC | CASSAFAGTGYEQYF | 15 | TRBD1 | TRBV19 | NA | TRBJ2-7
TGTGCCACCAGTGAGGCAGGGTCTATTTCCTACGAGCAGTACTTC | CATSEAGSISYEQYF | 15 | NA | TRBV24-1 | once | TRBJ2-7
TGTGCCAGCACTCGCGGGGGTTCGAACACCGGGGAGCTGTTTTTT | CASTRGGSNTGELFF | 15 | TRBD2 | TRBV7-2 | NA | TRBJ2-2
TGCAGTGCTAGGCCTCTAGCGGGAGTCACCTACGAGCAGTACTTC | CSARPLAGVTYEQYF | 15 | TRBD2 | TRBV20-1 | NA | TRBJ2-7
TGTGCCACCACCACCATAGCGGAAACGAGGGGGGAGCTGTTTTTT | CATTTIAETRGELFF | 15 | NA | TRBV24-1 | NA | TRBJ2-2
TGCAGTGCTAGTCAGGGGGCAGATACGCAGTATTTT | CSASQGADTQYF | 12 | TRBD1 | TRBV20-1 | NA | TRBJ2-3
TGCAGTGCCAGCAGCGAGGGAGCGGGAGGAGGTGCCTACGAGCAGTACTTC | CSASSEGAGGGAYEQYF | 17 | TRBD2 | TRBV20-1 | NA | TRBJ2-7
TGCGCCAGCAAGAGGGATACGAACACCGGGGAGCTGTTTTTT | CASKRDTNTGELFF | 14 | NA | TRBV10-2 | NA | TRBJ2-2
TGTGCCATCAGTGAGTCGTACAAAACGAACACCGGGGAGCTGTTTTTT | CAISESYKTNTGELFF | 16 | NA | TRBV10-3 | NA | TRBJ2-2
TGTGCCAGCAGCTCCACAGGGGATGACTATGGCTACACCTTC | CASSSTGDDYGYTF | 14 | TRBD1 | TRBV5-4 | NA | TRBJ1-2
TGTGCCAGCAGCGGACAGGGACAGCAGTACTTC | CASSGQGQQYF | 11 | TRBD1 | TRBV6-5 | many | TRBJ2-7
TGCAGCGTCGGAACCAGGGGGGAGGGAAACACCATATATTTT | CSVGTRGEGNTIYF | 14 | TRBD1 | TRBV29-1 | NA | TRBJ1-3
TGTGCCAGCACCCGACAGGAACGTTATGGCTACACCTTC | CASTRQERYGYTF | 13 | NA | TRBV7-9 | NA | TRBJ1-2
TGTGCCAGCAGTTTTGAGGGGAAAAGCACAGATACGCAGTATTTT | CASSFEGKSTDTQYF | 15 | NA | TRBV2 | NA | TRBJ2-3
TGCAGTGCTAGCCCACGGACCAATCAGCCCCAGCATTTT | CSASPRTNQPQHF | 13 | NA | TRBV20-1 | NA | TRBJ1-5
TGCAGCGTTTCTGGGGCATATGGCTACACCTTC | CSVSGAYGYTF | 11 | NA | TRBV29-1 | NA | TRBJ1-2
TGTGCCAGCAGAGGGTCAGACGATACTGAAGCTTTCTTT | CASRGSDDTEAFF | 13 | NA | TRBV11-2 | NA | TRBJ1-1
TGTGCCAGCAGCTTAGATCCCCAAGAGACCCAGTACTTC | CASSLDPQETQYF | 13 | NA | TRBV7-8 | many | TRBJ2-5
TGTGCCACCAGTGGGACAGGGAAGGGCGGGGAGCTGTTTTTT | CATSGTGKGGELFF | 14 | TRBD1 | TRBV24-1 | NA | TRBJ2-2
TGCAGTGCTTCAGACAGATCCTACGAGCAGTACTTC | CSASDRSYEQYF | 12 | NA | TRBV20-1 | many | TRBJ2-7
TGTGCCAGCAGCCCAGAGGGGGGGGCAAATGAGCAGTTCTTC | CASSPEGGANEQFF | 14 | NA | TRBV7-8 | NA | TRBJ2-1
TGTGCCAGCAGCAAGGTGTGGAACGGGGAGCTGTTTTTT | CASSKVWNGELFF | 13 | NA | TRBV7-3 | once | TRBJ2-2
TGCAGTGCCCGCACAGGGGCCTTAGGGACAGATACGCAGTATTTT | CSARTGALGTDTQYF | 15 | TRBD1 | TRBV20-1 | few | TRBJ2-3
TGTGCCAGCAGCCCAACAGGGGGCGGTATCACTGAAGCTTTCTTT | CASSPTGGGITEAFF | 15 | TRBD1 | TRBV7-9 | NA | TRBJ1-1
TGCAGTGCTAGAGGGTTCGAGGCGAACACTGAAGCTTTCTTT | CSARGFEANTEAFF | 14 | NA | TRBV20-1 | NA | TRBJ1-1
TGCGCCAGCAGACCAAGGACAGGGACCACCTACGAGCAGTACTTC | CASRPRTGTTYEQYF | 15 | TRBD1 | TRBV5-1 | NA | TRBJ2-7
TGCAGTGCCCAGGCCACTGAAGCTTTCTTT | CSAQATEAFF | 10 | NA | TRBV20-1 | few | TRBJ1-1
TGTGCCAGCAGCCAACTCGAGACCGCTCAGCCCCAGCATTTT | CASSQLETAQPQHF | 14 | NA | TRBV3-1 | few | TRBJ1-5
TGTGCCAGCAGTGCCGGGTGGGGGGCCTACGAGCAGTACTTC | CASSAGWGAYEQYF | 14 | NA | TRBV25-1 | NA | TRBJ2-7
TGTGCCAGCAGCTTGGTGATTTACGAGCAGTACTTC | CASSLVIYEQYF | 12 | NA | TRBV5-8 | many | TRBJ2-7
TGTGCCACCAGCAGAGTTCAGAACACTGAAGCTTTCTTT | CATSRVQNTEAFF | 13 | NA | TRBV15 | NA | TRBJ1-1